This record concerns one TCR beta chain sequence. The antigen remains unidentified. Assay: immunoSEQ multiplex PCR; the TCRdb copy retains only in-frame clones and omits some. The sample gives about 480,000 clones, 87% of which show up once; more than 10% is in the top ten. This sample stems from a study of Ad26.COV2.S vaccination and SARS-CoV-2 variants. At the level of the study: Participants got Ad26.COV2.S intramuscularly, once or twice 56 days apart. Study-level findings and limits: Post-vaccination breadth of spike-specific CD8+ and CD4+ T cell responses was reportedly substantial.

Germline V lookup: CDR1 SGDLS, CDR2 YYNGEE. V was clipped by 0 bases and J by 5 bases; unmatched bases: 2. This CDR3 has 15 residues. Treatment reported: approximately 18 received Ad26.COV2.S at low or high dose, single or two shots; a few received placebo; per-sample allocation not given. Sampling was done on day 63 after the first vaccine or placebo injection. The source was peripheral blood, collected in a trial of Ad26.COV2.S vaccine versus placebo. This receptor was obtained from a person aged 18-65 years who received the Ad26.COV2.S COVID-19 vaccine or a placebo. The chain carries TRBV9 and TRBJ2-1; TRBD2 aligns across 10 bases. Here the CDR3 DNA reads TGTGCCAGCAGCGTAGTAGGACTAGCGGACAATGAGCAGTTCTTC. This encodes CASSVVGLADNEQFF.